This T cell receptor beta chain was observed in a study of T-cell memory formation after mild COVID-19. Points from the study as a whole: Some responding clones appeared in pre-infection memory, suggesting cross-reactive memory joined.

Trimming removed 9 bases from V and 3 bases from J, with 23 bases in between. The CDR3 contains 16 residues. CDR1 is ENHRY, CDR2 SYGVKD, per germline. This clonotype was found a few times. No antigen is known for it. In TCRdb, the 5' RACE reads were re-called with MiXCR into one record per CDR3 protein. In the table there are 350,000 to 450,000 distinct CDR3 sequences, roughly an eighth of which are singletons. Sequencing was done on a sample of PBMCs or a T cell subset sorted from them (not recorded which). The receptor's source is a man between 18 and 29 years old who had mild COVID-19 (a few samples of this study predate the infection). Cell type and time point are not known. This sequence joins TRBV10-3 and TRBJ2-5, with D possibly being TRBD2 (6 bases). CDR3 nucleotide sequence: TGTGCCATGAATTCATCAGGTCCGGGGGAAGAAGAGACCCAGTACTTC. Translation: CAMNSSGPGEEETQYF.